These 24 T cell receptor beta chains were all obtained from the same sample, sequenced in a study of radiotherapy plus CTLA-4 blockade in lung cancer. Profiled with immunoSEQ multiplex PCR; TCRdb holds only in-frame clones, not every one. In the table there are tens of thousands of clones, more than 85% of which are singletons. The specimen comprised peripheral blood, sampled from a patient treated with radiotherapy plus ipilimumab. The source of these receptors is a human donor with non-small cell lung cancer that progressed on radiotherapy plus ipilimumab.

This clone was counted once. J is TRBJ1-1 and V is TRBV6-6, with 7 bases identical to TRBD1. The germline V gene encodes CDR1 MNHNY and CDR2 SVGAGI (reference sequence). After removal of 5 bases from V and 8 bases from J, the junction contained 11 bases not matched to a gene. The CDR3 totals 14 residues. The CDR3 nucleotides are TGTGCCAGCAGTAACGCGCGGGACAGCCGCGAAGCTTTCTTT. Its translation is CASSNARDSREAFF.

This chain connects TRBV7-2 to TRBJ2-1; 7 nucleotides match TRBD2. After removal of 3 bases from V and 5 bases from J, the junction contained 7 bases not matched to a gene. The CDR3 is 15 residues long. Germline CDR1 is SGHTA and CDR2 is FQGNSA. CDR3 sequence (DNA): TGTGCCAGCAGCTTGTTAGCGGGCTTTAACAATGAGCAGTTCTTC. It codes for CASSLLAGFNNEQFF.

The genes are TRBV7-9 and TRBJ2-7; tentatively, D is TRBD1 or TRBD2 (6 bases each). Germline-derived CDR1 and CDR2 are SEHNR and FQNEAQ (reference sequence). The length of the CDR3 is 13 residues. The V end lost 6 bases, the J end lost 5 bases, and 14 bases lay between the germline ends. CDR3 DNA: TGTGCCAGCAGAAGGGGGGCTTTCGACGAGCAGTACTTC. It yields the protein CASRRGAFDEQYF.

J is TRBJ2-2 and V is TRBV18; 8 nucleotides line up with TRBD1. This CDR3 region has 18 residues. Per germline, CDR1 KGHSH and CDR2 LQKENI. V was pared by 2 bases and J by 6 bases, with 14 bases of the junction left unmatched. CDR3 sequence: CASSPTILAETGAGELFF. CDR3 sequence (DNA): TGTGCCAGCTCACCAACAATCCTCGCCGAGACAGGGGCCGGGGAGCTGTTTTTT.

The rearrangement uses TRBV11-3 and TRBJ2-7; D may be TRBD1 or TRBD2 (5 bases each). In germline, CDR1 is SGHNT, CDR2 YENEEA. The V end lost 6 bases, the J end lost 0 bases, and 12 bases lay between the germline ends. The length of the CDR3 is 14 residues. CDR3 amino acids: CASSPGQSSYEQYF. The CDR3 region has the DNA TGTGCCAGCAGTCCGGGGCAGAGCTCCTACGAGCAGTACTTC.

This chain links TRBV5-7 with TRBJ2-6; perhaps TRBD2 as D (6 bases). TRBV5-7 is sorted into the ORF group, with uncertain function. V was shortened by 2 bases and J by 4 bases, with 10 bases between the two germline ends. This CDR3 has 15 residues. The CDR3 spells CASSFGGLGANVLTF. The CDR3 DNA follows: TGTGCCAGCAGCTTTGGGGGGTTAGGGGCCAACGTCCTGACTTTC.

The chain carries TRBV7-2 and TRBJ2-3, with 7 bases identical to TRBD2. The CDR3 covers 15 residues. The germline CDR1 and CDR2 sequences are SGHTA and FQGNSA. After removal of 6 bases from V and 5 bases from J, the junction contained 11 bases not matched to a gene. The CDR3 reads CASSRPGGLGDTQYF. In nucleotides, the CDR3 is TGTGCCAGCAGTCGCCCGGGGGGTTTAGGAGATACGCAGTATTTT. The whole variable domain, remainder taken from reference TRBV7-2 and TRBJ2-3, is GAGVSQSPSNKVTEKGKDVELRCDPISGHTALYWYRQSLGQGLEFLIYFQGNSAPDKSGLPSDRFSAERTGGSVSTLTIQRTQQEDSAVYLCASSRPGGLGDTQYFGPGTRLTVL.

The rearrangement joins TRBV27 to TRBJ1-2, with a weak D call TRBD1 (5 bases). The CDR3 loop spans 15 amino acids. Germline V gives CDR1 MNHEY, CDR2 SMNVEV (reference sequence). Trimming stripped 2 bases from V and 8 bases from J, with 18 bases between. In DNA, the CDR3 is TGTGCCAGCAGTTTAGGGGCTGCCACCTATGGCGGCTACACCTTC. Its translation is CASSLGAATYGGYTF.

This chain joins TRBV9 and TRBJ2-3, with TRBD2 matching 10 bases. Germline loops: CDR1 SGDLS, CDR2 YYNGEE. V lost 4 bases, J lost 2 bases, and 7 bases stayed unmatched. The CDR3 totals 16 residues. The chain's CDR3 is CASSFRAGGDTDTQYF. CDR3 bases: TGTGCCAGCAGCTTTCGAGCGGGAGGGGACACAGATACGCAGTATTTT.

This chain links TRBV10-3 with TRBJ1-5; D perhaps matches TRBD1 (6 bases). V gave up 4 bases and J gave up 5 bases, with 9 bases separating them. Germline V CDR1 and CDR2: ENHRY, SYGVKD. The CDR3 is 13 amino acids. The CDR3 protein is CAISGGPDQPQHF. The CDR3 DNA is TGTGCCATCAGTGGGGGGCCAGATCAGCCCCAGCATTTT.

On this clone itself: The junction differs from germline at one of its ends, possibly a read error. CDR3 region: CASSTSDGPSAF. The DNA for the CDR3 is TGTGCCAGCAGCACTTCCGACGGACCTAGCGCCTTC. The chain joins TRBV9 to TRBJ1-2, with D hard to call. The CDR3 contains 12 residues. Germline V gives CDR1 SGDLS, CDR2 YYNGEE. The whole variable domain, remainder taken from reference TRBV9 and TRBJ1-2, is DSGVTQTPKHLITATGQRVTLRCSPRSGDLSVYWYQQSLDQGLQFLIQYYNGEERAKGNILERFSAQQFPDLHSELNLSSLELGDSALYFCASSTSDGPSAFGSGTRLTVV.

In DNA form, the CDR3 reads TGTGCCAGCAGTGAAGCGCTGGGGGGGCGGGGTGGAGCTTTCTTT. Protein product: CASSEALGGRGGAFF. The chain carries TRBV6-1 and TRBJ1-1; D is perhaps TRBD1 (6 bases). The germline gives CDR1 MNHNS, CDR2 SASEGT. The CDR3 has 15 amino acids. Trimming removed 0 bases at V and 10 bases at J, with 18 bases between.

This clone has only a few counts. The V call is TRBV7-2, the J call TRBJ1-2; maybe TRBD1 (5 bases). The CDR3 has 17 residues. The V and J ends lost 0 bases and 4 bases respectively, with 18 bases between them. Germline V CDR1 and CDR2: SGHTA, FQGNSA. The CDR3 protein is CASSLARQLGGFYGYTF. The CDR3 DNA is TGTGCCAGCAGCTTAGCGCGCCAACTGGGGGGGTTCTATGGCTACACCTTC.

Regarding this clone: A junction boundary mismatches the germline segment, possibly from a read error. This rearrangement joins TRBV27 to TRBJ2-7; the D gene is possibly TRBD1 (7 bases). Germline CDR1 is MNHEY and CDR2 is SMNVEV (reference sequence). This CDR3 comprises 16 residues. The CDR3 DNA is TGTGCCAGCAGTTTATCGGAGGGGACAGTGCATCACGAGCAGTGCTTC. Protein product: CASSLSEGTVHHEQCF.

This chain links TRBV30 with TRBJ1-1; the D gene is possibly TRBD1 (5 bases). Trimming pared 1 base from V and 4 bases from J, leaving 13 bases between. The CDR3 spans 14 residues. Germline V gene lookup returns CDR1 GTSNPN and CDR2 SVGIG (reference sequence). In DNA, the CDR3 is TGTGCCTGGAGTGGGAGGGGAGGGTCCACTGAAGCTTTCTTT. Amino acids: CAWSGRGGSTEAFF.

The chain combines TRBV7-2 with TRBJ2-2; D is perhaps TRBD1 (5 bases). This CDR3 spans 14 amino acids. Germline lookup yields CDR1 SGHTA and CDR2 FQGNSA. The V and J ends lost 5 bases and 1 base respectively, with 8 bases between them. This chain's CDR3 is CASSRGQNTGELFF. CDR3 nucleotides: TGTGCCAGCAGCCGCGGACAGAACACCGGGGAGCTGTTTTTT.

V usage is TRBV27 and J usage is TRBJ1-2, with D possibly being TRBD1 (6 bases). V was cut by 5 bases and J by 4 bases, with 17 bases left in between. The CDR3 consists of 15 residues. Germline-derived CDR1 and CDR2 are MNHEY and SMNVEV (reference sequence). The CDR3 DNA is TGTGCCAGCAGTCCTCTCAGGGGATTCATCTATGGCTACACCTTC. Its translation is CASSPLRGFIYGYTF.

This rearrangement joins TRBV2 to TRBJ2-3; 8 nucleotides match TRBD2. Trimming at V came to 3 bases and at J to 6 bases, leaving 8 bases not matched to a gene. Germline V gene lookup returns CDR1 SNHLY and CDR2 FYNNEI. The CDR3 covers 15 residues. The CDR3 DNA is TGTGCCAGCAGTGAGGTAGCGGGGCGCATGGATACGCAGTATTTT. It translates to CASSEVAGRMDTQYF.

The rearrangement uses TRBV6-1 and TRBJ2-2, with D possibly being TRBD1 (5 bases). Germline V CDR1 and CDR2: MNHNS, SASEGT. V dropped 0 bases and J dropped 4 bases, with 18 bases sitting between them. The CDR3 contains 18 residues. CDR3 residues: CASSEARGNRLPTGELFF. The CDR3 region has the DNA TGTGCCAGCAGTGAAGCGCGTGGGAACAGGTTACCCACCGGGGAGCTGTTTTTT.

In its sample, this clone was seen once. The chain has TRBV10-3 and TRBJ1-2; maybe TRBD1 (5 bases). In germline, CDR1 is ENHRY, CDR2 SYGVKD. V was cut by 4 bases and J by 6 bases, with 15 bases left in between. The CDR3 is made up of 14 amino acids. The DNA of the CDR3 is TGTGCCATCAGTGGCCTAAGTACAGGCGATGGCTACACCTTC. Translation: CAISGLSTGDGYTF.

The gene calls are TRBV7-7 and TRBJ2-5, with TRBD1 as a possible D gene (6 bases). Trimming took 5 bases from V and 4 from J, leaving 17 bases between them. The CDR3 has 15 amino acids. Germline V gene lookup returns CDR1 SSHAT and CDR2 FNYEAQ (reference sequence). DNA of the CDR3: TGTGCCAGCAGCACCGGGACATCCAACGGAGAGACCCAGTACTTC. It yields the protein CASSTGTSNGETQYF.

The chain has TRBV2 and TRBJ1-4; D call uncertain. This CDR3 has 12 amino acids. Germline values: CDR1 SNHLY, CDR2 FYNNEI. V dropped 5 bases and J dropped 7 bases, with 8 bases sitting between them. The CDR3 sequence: CASSRTVEKLFF. CDR3 DNA: TGTGCCAGCAGTCGGACTGTTGAAAAACTGTTTTTT.

This rearrangement joins TRBV6-1 to TRBJ2-3; D may be TRBD1 (6 bases). V dropped 0 bases and J dropped 4 bases, with 8 bases sitting between them. The CDR3 covers 14 residues. Germline-derived CDR1 and CDR2 are MNHNS and SASEGT. The CDR3, as DNA: TGTGCCAGCAGTGAAGCTGGGACACCAGATACGCAGTATTTT. It is translated as CASSEAGTPDTQYF.

The chain's CDR3 is CAISDLGQGNNYGYTF. CDR3 DNA: TGTGCCATCAGTGACCTCGGACAGGGTAATAACTATGGCTACACCTTC. This chain links TRBV10-3 with TRBJ1-2, with 8 bases matching TRBD1. CDR1 ENHRY and CDR2 SYGVKD come from the germline V gene. The length of the CDR3 is 16 residues. The V and J ends lost 3 bases and 1 base, in that order; junction bases with no gene match: 7.